The rows below give T cell receptor beta chains drawn from one sample of a study of graft-versus-host responses after intestinal transplantation. These receptors are not linked to any known antigen. Produced via immunoSEQ multiplex PCR; TCRdb's table is partial and in-frame only. The table records more than 95,000 clones, less than 95% of them present only once. The specimen was unstimulated CD4+ T cells sorted from spleen or lymph node cells, collected before intestinal transplant. Every receptor here comes from a human donor who received an intestinal transplant. The conserved cysteine and the conserved F or W are not part of the CDR3 here.

cdr3_aa cdr3_length v_call
SVAGGGNGYT 10 TRBV29-1
AWSKQGVPYNEQF 13 TRBV30
ASSFGASQETQY 12 TRBV5-1
ASSHGQGGQPQH 12 TRBV5-1
ASSLVAGNGELF 12 TRBV5-1
SAPNLDEQF 9 TRBV20-1
ASSLGRDRDRQY 12 TRBV19
ASSLGSLGQPYNEKLF 16 TRBV5-8
ASSQDTGYGYT 11 TRBV4-2
ASSTYLAGWADTQY 14 TRBV19
ACRLLAKNIQY 11 TRBV30
ASSLAPGQGGYT 12 TRBV5-1
ASSSPTGSSYEQY 13 TRBV7-6
ASSTYRGKGTDTQY 14 TRBV5-1
ASSLYRTLGNYGYT 14 TRBV5-8
ASSLVGGRGTDTQY 14 TRBV5-1
ASTGRGSSYNEQF 13 TRBV7-2
ASGLSRGNTIY 11 TRBV6-5
ASSLAGSSSYNEQF 14 TRBV5-1
ASSPRTGRIGELF 13 TRBV7-6
ASRVGTEGSGNTIY 14 TRBV2
AWSAGQLFQPQH 12 TRBV30
ASSTGVGLSYEQY 13 TRBV6-1
ASSQARELPYT 11 TRBV5-4
ASSSTGANTGELF 13 TRBV5-1
ASSSRTGGGNTEAF 14 TRBV5-4
ASSSYGLIYEQY 12 TRBV5-1
ASSWGTGAPNEKLF 14 TRBV6-5
ASSLSGGADLEYGYT 15 TRBV5-1
ASSPMGSTNTGELF 14 TRBV10-1
ASSPGGLSSGNTIY 14 TRBV19
ASSSRLAGGYEQY 13 TRBV6-5
ASSLAAGQASYNEQF 15 TRBV5-1
ASSLGAGGPREQF 13 TRBV11-3
ASSLQGADEKLF 12 TRBV7-2
ASSHGQGGGGYT 12 TRBV14
ASSLQRGLSTDTQY 14 TRBV27
ASSLAGARSGNTIY 14 TRBV5-4
ASSPLSGGASSYNEQF 16 TRBV18
ASRLDRVNTEAF 12 TRBV28
ASVNVGEYEQY 11 TRBV6-1
ASSRTGGMNTEAF 13 TRBV28
ASSPPGLNYGYT 12 TRBV27
ASSMSGDNEQF 11 TRBV19
ASSWTGGTEAF 11 TRBV7-3
ASTTTSGRRNTGELF 15 TRBV19
AWTSGGDYNEQF 12 TRBV30